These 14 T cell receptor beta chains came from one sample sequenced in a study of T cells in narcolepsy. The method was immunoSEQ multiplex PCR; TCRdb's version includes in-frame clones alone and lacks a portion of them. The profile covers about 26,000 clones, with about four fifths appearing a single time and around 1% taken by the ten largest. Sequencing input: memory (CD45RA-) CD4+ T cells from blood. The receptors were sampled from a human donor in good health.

This CDR3 is CASSVRGQDTDTQYF. DNA for the CDR3: TGTGCCAGCAGCGTCCGGGGACAGGACACAGATACGCAGTATTTT. J is TRBJ2-3 and V is TRBV7-2, with TRBD1 identical over 8 bases. There are 15 residues in the CDR3. Trimming took 5 bases from V and 2 from J; bases not matched to a gene: 6. The V gene's germline CDR1 is SGHTA and CDR2 FQGNSA.

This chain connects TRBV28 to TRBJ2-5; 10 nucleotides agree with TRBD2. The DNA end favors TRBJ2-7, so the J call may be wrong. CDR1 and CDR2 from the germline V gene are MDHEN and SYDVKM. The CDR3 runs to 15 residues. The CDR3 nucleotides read TGTGCCAGCAGACCCGGGGCTAGCGGGGGCTACGAGCAGTACTTC. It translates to CASRPGASGGYEQYF.

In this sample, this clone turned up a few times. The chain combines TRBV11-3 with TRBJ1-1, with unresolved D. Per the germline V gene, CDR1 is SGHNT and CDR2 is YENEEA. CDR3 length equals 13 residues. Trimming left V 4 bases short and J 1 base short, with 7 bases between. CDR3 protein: CASSSGGNTEAFF. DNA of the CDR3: TGTGCCAGCAGCTCCGGAGGGAACACTGAAGCTTTCTTT.

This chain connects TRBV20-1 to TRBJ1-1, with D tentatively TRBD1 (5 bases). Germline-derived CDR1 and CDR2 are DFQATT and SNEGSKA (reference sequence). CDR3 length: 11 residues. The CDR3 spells CRANGGTEAFF. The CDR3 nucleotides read TGCAGGGCGAACGGGGGGACTGAAGCTTTCTTT.

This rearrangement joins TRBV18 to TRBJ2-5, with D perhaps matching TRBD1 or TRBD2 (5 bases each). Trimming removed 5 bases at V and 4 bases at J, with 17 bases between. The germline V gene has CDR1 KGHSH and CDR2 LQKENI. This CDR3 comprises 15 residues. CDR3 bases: TGTGCCAGCTCATCGATTATAGGGGCGGGAGAGACCCAGTACTTC. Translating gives CASSSIIGAGETQYF.

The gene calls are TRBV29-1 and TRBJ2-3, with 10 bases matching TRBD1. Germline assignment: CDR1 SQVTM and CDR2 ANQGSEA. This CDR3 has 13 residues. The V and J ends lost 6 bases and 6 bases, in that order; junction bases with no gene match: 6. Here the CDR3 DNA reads TGCAGCGTCCCGGGACAGGGGTTCGATACGCAGTATTTT. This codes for CSVPGQGFDTQYF.

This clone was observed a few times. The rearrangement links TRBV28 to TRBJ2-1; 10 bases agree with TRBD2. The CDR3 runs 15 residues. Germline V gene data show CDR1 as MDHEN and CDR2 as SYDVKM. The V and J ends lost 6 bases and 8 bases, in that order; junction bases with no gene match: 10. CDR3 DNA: TGTGCCAGCAGCAACAGCGGGAGGGCCGGAGATGAGCAGTTCTTC. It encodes CASSNSGRAGDEQFF.

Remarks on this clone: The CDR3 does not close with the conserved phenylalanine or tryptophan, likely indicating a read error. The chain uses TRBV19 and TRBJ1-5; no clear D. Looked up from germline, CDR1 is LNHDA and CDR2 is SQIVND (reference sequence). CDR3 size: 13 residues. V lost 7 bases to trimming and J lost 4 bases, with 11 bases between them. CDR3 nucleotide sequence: TGTGCCAGTAAAAAGGCAGGAAATCAGCCCCAGCATCTT. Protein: CASKKAGNQPQHL.

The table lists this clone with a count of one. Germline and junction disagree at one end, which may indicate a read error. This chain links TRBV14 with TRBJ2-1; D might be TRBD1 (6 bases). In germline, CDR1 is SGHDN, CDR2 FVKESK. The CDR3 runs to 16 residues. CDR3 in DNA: TGTGCCAGCAGACAAGAGGGACAAGGGTCCTACAATGAGCAGTTCTTC. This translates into CASRQEGQGSYNEQFF.

For the CDR3, the DNA is TGTGCCTGGAGCGCGAGAGGCGAATCAAATTCACCCCTCCACTTT. Its translation: CAWSARGESNSPLHF. This chain uses TRBV30 with TRBJ1-6, with D uncertain. V dropped 3 bases and J dropped 7 bases, with 16 bases sitting between them. The CDR3 runs 15 residues. Looked up from germline, CDR1 is GTSNPN and CDR2 is SVGIG (reference sequence).

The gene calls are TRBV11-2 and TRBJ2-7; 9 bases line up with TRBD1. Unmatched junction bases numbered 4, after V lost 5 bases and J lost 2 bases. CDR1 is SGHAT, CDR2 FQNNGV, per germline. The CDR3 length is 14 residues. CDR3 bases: TGTGCCAGCAGCCAGGACAGGGGTCCCTACGAGCAGTACTTC. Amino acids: CASSQDRGPYEQYF.

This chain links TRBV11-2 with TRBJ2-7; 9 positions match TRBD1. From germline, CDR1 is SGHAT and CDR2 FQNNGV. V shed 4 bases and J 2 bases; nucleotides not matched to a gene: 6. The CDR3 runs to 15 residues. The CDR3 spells CASSYNRGPTYEQYF. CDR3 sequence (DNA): TGTGCCAGCAGCTACAACAGGGGGCCAACCTACGAGCAGTACTTC.

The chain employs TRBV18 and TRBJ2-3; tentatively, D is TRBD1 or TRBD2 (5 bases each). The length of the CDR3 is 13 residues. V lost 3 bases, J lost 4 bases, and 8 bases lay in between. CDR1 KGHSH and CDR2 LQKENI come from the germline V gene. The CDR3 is CASSPGTADTQYF. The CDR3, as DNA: TGTGCCAGCTCACCCGGGACCGCAGATACGCAGTATTTT.

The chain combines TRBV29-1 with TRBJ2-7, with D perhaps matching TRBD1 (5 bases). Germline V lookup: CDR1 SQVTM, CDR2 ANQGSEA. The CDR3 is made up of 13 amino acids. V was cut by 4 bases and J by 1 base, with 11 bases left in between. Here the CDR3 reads CSVAKRGSYEQYF. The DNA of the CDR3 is TGCAGCGTTGCGAAAAGGGGATCCTACGAGCAGTACTTC.